The next 2 T cell receptor beta chains were all read from a single sample in a study of T cell responses to AZD1222 COVID-19 vaccine. Repertoires were generated with immunoSEQ multiplex PCR, while TCRdb's copy carries only in-frame clones and drops some. Among about 120,000 clones listed, around 92% were seen once. The sample was peripheral blood, taken on day 0 of AZD1222 vaccination. These receptors originate from an adult in good health.

This clone was recorded a few times. The gene calls are TRBV13 and TRBJ1-2; no reliable D call. There are 12 residues in the CDR3. V was pared by 3 bases and J by 8 bases, with 10 bases between. The germline V gene encodes CDR1 PRHDT and CDR2 FYEKMQ (reference sequence). The CDR3 spells CASSFSLGGYTF. The CDR3 nucleotides read TGTGCCAGCAGCTTCAGTCTTGGAGGCTACACCTTC.

The J gene is TRBJ1-5, the V gene TRBV7-8; 7 bases align to TRBD1. There are 17 residues in the CDR3. V lost 0 bases to trimming and J lost 0 bases; unmatched junction nucleotides: 5. CDR1 SGHVS and CDR2 FQNEAQ come from the germline V gene. The CDR3 DNA reads as TGTGCCAGCAGCTTAGCCACAGGGGAGGATAGCAATCAGCCCCAGCATTTT. Encoded protein: CASSLATGEDSNQPQHF.